The rows below give T cell receptor beta chains drawn from one sample of a study of shared clonotypes between healthy human individuals. Produced via immunoSEQ multiplex PCR; TCRdb's table is partial and in-frame only. The data show 2 million to 2.5 million clones, approximately 94% seen once. The sequenced material came from naive CD8+ T cells from PBMCs. The receptors originated from a man aged 18 to 29 in good health. Some clones in this sample may be carry-over from other donors' samples. Both conserved end residues are part of each CDR3. D genes are given only for firm matches. Clone size is stated in some rows and not others, as once, few, many or a class when expanded.

j_call | clone_size | v_call | d_call | cdr3_aa | cdr3_nt
TRBJ2-7 | . | TRBV28 | TRBD1 | CASSSRTGPFWYEQYF | TGTGCCAGCAGTTCCCGGACAGGGCCCTTTTGGTACGAGCAGTACTTC
TRBJ2-7 | . | TRBV30 | . | CAWSIAATYEQYF | TGTGCCTGGAGCATAGCGGCAACCTACGAGCAGTACTTC
TRBJ2-7 | . | TRBV28 | TRBD1 | CASSPPGTGRAQYF | TGTGCCAGCAGTCCTCCCGGGACAGGTCGAGCACAGTACTTC
TRBJ1-2 | . | TRBV19 | TRBD1 | CASGTGGYGYTF | TGTGCCAGTGGGACAGGGGGCTATGGCTACACCTTC
TRBJ2-1 | . | TRBV27 | TRBD2 | CASSFVAGGFGEQFF | TGTGCCAGCAGTTTCGTAGCGGGAGGGTTCGGTGAGCAGTTCTTC
TRBJ2-7 | . | TRBV27 | . | CASSLGQTSAYEQYF | TGTGCCAGCAGTCTTGGGCAGACAAGCGCCTACGAGCAGTACTTC
TRBJ2-7 | . | TRBV7-8 | . | CASSLQTASSYEQYF | TGTGCCAGCAGCTTACAGACAGCAAGCTCCTACGAGCAGTACTTC
TRBJ2-1 | . | TRBV7-9 | . | CASSPGTPNYNEQFF | TGTGCCAGCAGCCCCGGGACACCGAACTACAATGAGCAGTTCTTC
TRBJ1-2 | once | TRBV27 | TRBD1 | CASSPGTGGVGYTF | TGTGCCAGCAGTCCGGGGACAGGGGGCGTTGGCTACACCTTC
TRBJ2-3 | . | TRBV6-1 | TRBD2 | CASRPLAGGTDTQYF | TGTGCCAGCAGGCCACTAGCGGGAGGCACAGATACGCAGTATTTT
TRBJ2-1 | . | TRBV11-2 | TRBD2 | CASSLNQREFYNEQFF | TGTGCCAGCAGCTTAAACCAGCGGGAGTTCTACAATGAGCAGTTCTTC